The text below deals with one TCR beta chain. Its antigen is still unknown. The DNA ends 3 residues before the CDR3 does, and the rest of the CDR3 is filled in from the germline J gene. These data belong to a study of Tregs in tolerant kidney transplant recipients. TCRdb keeps only in-frame clones here, not all; method: immunoSEQ multiplex PCR. This table lists under 35,000 clones. The length of the CDR3 is 15 residues. The ends were cut back, 1 base at V and 2 bases at J, with 15 bases in the middle. Looked up from germline, CDR1 is DFQATT and CDR2 is SNEGSKA (reference sequence). Broader study findings: Biological reproducibility was not directly addressed in this study.

Related graft donors supplied nonmyeloablative bone marrow transplants, and mixed chimerism was transient. The chain links TRBV20-1 to TRBJ2-7, with D possibly TRBD1 on 6 matching bases. The sequencing here drew on CD4+ T cells from blood (PBMCs), taken 24 months after the transplant. This sequence originates from a human patient who received a combined kidney and bone marrow transplant. The graft donor may have given rise to some T cells. The CDR3 loop reads CSARAPVGAAYEQYF. The sequenced CDR3 bases are TGCAGTGCTAGAGCCCCGGTGGGGGCGGCCTACGAG.